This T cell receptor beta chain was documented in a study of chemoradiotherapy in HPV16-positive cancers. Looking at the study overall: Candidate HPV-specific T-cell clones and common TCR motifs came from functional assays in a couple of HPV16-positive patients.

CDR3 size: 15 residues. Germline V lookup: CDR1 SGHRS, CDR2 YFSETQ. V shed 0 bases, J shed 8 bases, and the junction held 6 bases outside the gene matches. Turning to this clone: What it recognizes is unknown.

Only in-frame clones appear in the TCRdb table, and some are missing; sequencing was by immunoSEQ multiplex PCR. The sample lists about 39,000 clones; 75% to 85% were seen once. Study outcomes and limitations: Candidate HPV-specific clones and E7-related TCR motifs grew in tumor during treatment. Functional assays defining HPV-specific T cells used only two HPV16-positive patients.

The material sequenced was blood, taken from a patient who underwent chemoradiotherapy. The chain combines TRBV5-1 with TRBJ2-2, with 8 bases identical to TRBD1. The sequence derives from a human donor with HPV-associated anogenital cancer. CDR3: CASSLVTGEFGELFF. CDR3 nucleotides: TGCGCCAGCAGCTTGGTGACAGGGGAGTTTGGGGAGCTGTTTTTT.